This T cell receptor beta chain is drawn from a study of blood T cell repertoires in COVID-19 (dated by TCRdb to between 2020 and 2021). At the level of the whole study: Collaborator samples came from the United States, Italy and Spain and covered acute and convalescent phases of COVID-19. The prospective study material was composed of cDNA or gDNA derived from T cells, B-cell-depleted T cells, or PBMCs. The dataset comprised deeply sampled blood TCRbeta repertoires from subjects exposed to, actively infected with, or recovered from COVID-19. The repertoires were released in a freely available public database intended as a resource for research on the immune response to SARS-CoV-2. The samples were drawn from the first 160 participants of the ongoing ImmuneRACE study and from about 1,200 subjects provided by 6 global collaborators. Nearly every sample came with metadata listing a de-identified subject ID, COVID-19 status, age in years and sex. Where available, HLA class I and class II types were taken from metadata supplied by the sample provider and were not determined by assay-based typing. Overall results and qualifications from the work: Clinical and demographic metadata were provided uncurated, with the amount varying by source and participant.

Trimming at the junction amounts to 7 bases on V and 3 bases on J, and the germline ends lie 8 bases apart. From the cysteine up to the phenylalanine, the CDR3 has a length of 12 residues. Here the CDR3 DNA is all that survives: 36 bases in frame from base 1. As encoded in the germline V gene, CDR1 is SGHTA while CDR2 is FQGTGA. Comments on this clone: No cognate antigen has been identified for it. There are no base qualities to consult, and no much larger clone falls within one base.

Participants in the prospective study were aged roughly 18 to 100 years, lived in over 20 United States geographic areas, and enrolled through a virtual design. Cohort assignment in the prospective study relied on participant-reported clinical history from a screening survey and a study questionnaire. Recovered participants in ImmuneRACE Cohort 3 were defined as having two consecutive negative NP/OP PCR tests, clearance from a healthcare professional, or resolution of symptoms. In the prospective study, whole blood, serum and a nasopharyngeal or oropharyngeal swab were collected from each participant by mobile phlebotomists. Over a 2-month period, participants in the prospective study had the option of providing additional blood draws and questionnaires. Before DNA extraction, prospective study blood samples were shipped either frozen or at room temperature. The immunoSEQ Assay, a bias-controlled multiplex PCR, was used to amplify TCRbeta CDR3 regions from genomic DNA. The study's own analysis went as follows. The number of nucleated cells in each sample was estimated by amplification of reference gene primers within the assay. To quantify the absolute abundance of each unique TCRbeta CDR3 rearrangement, sequence reads were collapsed and filtered. For each sample, productive Simpson clonality was calculated as the square root of Simpson's diversity index over productive rearrangements. Here the immuneACCESS table is served through TCRdb, limited to in-frame sequences with V and J called. Missing clones are a known gap in these copies; in checked studies unresolved V genes cover under half, and the rest lacks a known reason. V and J calls and clone size come straight from that table; D and trimming were deduced from the DNA. The sample table contains about 370,000 clones; only one count was recorded for over 75% of them. Of the sample, 1% falls within the top ten clones.

Source material: PBMCs or T cells enriched from blood (not recorded which). The sequence links TRBV7-3 to TRBJ2-3; D gene: possibly TRBD1, on 6 matching bases. The receptor comes from a man younger than 30 who had recovered from COVID-19. The DNA is as follows: TGTGCCAGCAACACAGGGACAGATACGCAGTATTTT. It translates to CASNTGTDTQYF. Here the CDR3 is joined to the reference TRBV7-3 and TRBJ2-3 genes, and the full variable domain is: GAGVSQTPSNKVTEKGKYVELRCDPISGHTALYWYRQSLGQGPEFLIYFQGTGAADDSGLPNDRFFAVRPEGSVSTLKIQRTERGDSAVYLCASNTGTDTQYFGPGTRLTVL.